This T cell receptor beta chain originates from a study of T cells after yellow fever vaccination (dated by TCRdb to the late 2010s). In terms of the full investigation: The SMART-Seq v4 Ultra Low Input RNA kit was used to prepare libraries from fractions with low cell numbers. Two healthy male donors, one aged 18 to 30 and one aged 30 to 40 years, were included in the cohort. To follow T-cell clones before and after primary and booster YFV17D yellow fever vaccination, bulk TCR alpha and beta repertoires were sequenced over time. Blood samples were taken at several timepoints before and after primary and secondary immunization, and bulk PBMC replicates and cell subsets were isolated.

What the authors observed across the whole study: Computational filtering was required because FACS-sorted repertoires could contain abundant contaminating clonotypes from the bulk population. A small share of clonotypes occurred in both CD4 and CD8 compartments, likely arising from convergent recombination. Because only two donors were included in the study, the extent to which the findings can be generalized is limited. The secondary T-cell response was found to be weaker but faster than the primary response, with a peak reached on day 5 rather than on day 15. After the booster, most of the clones that had expanded following primary vaccination were detected again (almost 98% of CD4 and around 90% of CD8), which suggests that memory was broadly maintained.

This clonotype was counted between two and nine times. It has no known antigen specificity. No per-base quality is available; no much larger clone lies one base away. The data were produced on an Illumina NovaSeq 6000. TCR cDNA was synthesized by 5'RACE template switching, through which a universal primer site and unique molecular identifiers were introduced. cDNA synthesis was primed from both the TCR alpha and TCR beta constant segments. Two PCR steps were used to amplify libraries, with sample barcodes and sequencing adapters being added in the second step. Libraries were sequenced on Illumina HiSeq 2500 (2x100 bp) or NovaSeq (2x150 bp). Per the source publication's procedure: MIGEC was used to demultiplex reads and collapse the reads into UMI consensus sequences, and MiXCR was used for V(D)J alignment. Clonotypes responding to the vaccine were identified with edgeR on replicate PBMC samples, with the criteria of FDR below 0.01 and a log2 fold change above 5 up to day 15. CD4 or CD8 identity was assigned to each bulk clonotype according to whether the clonotype was present at higher abundance in the sequenced CD4 repertoire or the sequenced CD8 repertoire. TCRdb applied fastp at Q25 and MiXCR to the public reads, then kept only in-frame beta chains. For every CDR3 protein sequence, its rows merge into one entry that carries the most common genes and DNA. These V and J calls originate from TCRdb's pipeline instead of the authors' own analysis. The sample includes approximately 330,000 distinct CDR3 sequences, with roughly 4% observed a single time. The ten largest clones represent about 22% of the sample.

CDR1 SNHLY and CDR2 FYNNEI were looked up in the germline V gene. V is pared back by 4 bases and J by 2 bases, with 12 bases lying between the germline termini. The CDR3 starts with the cysteine, ends with the phenylalanine, and has 15 residues. Just the 45-base CDR3 DNA is kept, in frame starting at base 1. The sample's treatment or condition label, in plain terms: live attenuated yellow fever vaccine strain. Two biological replicates of bulk PBMCs were collected at each blood-draw timepoint. A standard Ficoll-Paque protocol was used to isolate PBMCs from peripheral blood. TriZol was used to extract RNA from bulk PBMCs, CD4 and CD8 fractions, and dextramer-positive and dextramer-negative fractions.

The rearranged segments are TRBV2 and TRBJ1-3, with the D gene uncertain. The source is a man aged 18 to 29 who received the YFV17D yellow fever vaccine. Sequences were derived from PBMCs, sampled 5 days after the yellow fever booster vaccination. The CDR3: CASSALDGPGNTIYF. Read as DNA, the sequence is TGTGCCAGCAGTGCCCTCGACGGGCCTGGAAACACCATATATTTT.